This TCR beta chain comes out of a study of beta chain features in type 1 diabetes (dated by TCRdb to between 2017 and 2018). In terms of the full investigation: Mean age, gender distribution, total cell number and subset yield did not differ between patients and healthy donors. Regulatory and stem cell-like memory subsets were isolated from only 8 patients and roughly eight healthy donors, whereas naive and central memory subsets came from all 30 or so donors. A total of some 100,000,000 sorted cells were examined across all samples, and a strong correlation was observed between cell number per subset and RNA yield. In the study, recently diagnosed type 1 diabetes patients and matched healthy donors were compared on the TCRB repertoires of their sorted circulating CD4+ T cell subsets.

Regarding this clone: Its antigen specificity is not known. Base qualities are missing; no much larger clone stands one base away.

The germline V and J ends show losses of 10 bases and 4 bases respectively, and no gene match explains 8 bases of the junction. CDR1 LNHDA and CDR2 SQIVND are derived from the germline V gene (reference sequence). The CDR3 numbers 13 residues from cysteine through phenylalanine. Only the CDR3 DNA is retained, 39 bases long and in frame from the first base. Beyond this particular receptor, the publication reports: Shorter templates might be favored by PCR, yet because patient and control samples were amplified and corrected together, any such skew would affect both groups equally. Only small numbers of individuals were included in the HLA sub-analyses, which left unresolved whether HLA type had any influence on TCRB rearrangement. Naive, central memory and regulatory TCRB repertoires appeared to be more similar among patients than among healthy donors. Because cDNA rather than genomic DNA was sequenced, highly expressing activated cells could have been over-represented, although no difference in activation and CD3 levels was found between groups. A moderate but significant shortening of TCRB CDR3 length was observed in type 1 diabetes patients in all four CD4+ subsets. At VDJ recombination sites, patients with type 1 diabetes made fewer insertions and deleted more nucleotides, a pattern implying thymic rearrangement abnormalities.

Each donor gave one peripheral blood draw, about 100 mL on average, collected into heparinised tubes. Naive, central memory, regulatory and stem cell-like memory CD4+ T cells were sorted on a BD FACSAria II using a panel including CD45RO, CCR7, CD25, CD127, CD95 and CD27. All sorted populations exceeded 95% purity. PBMCs were isolated immediately by Lymphoprep density gradient centrifugation and stained directly without culture. To minimize batch effects, samples were stained and sorted in pairs, one healthy donor with one patient per experiment. The entire isolated RNA was reverse transcribed using the High Capacity cDNA Reverse Transcription Kit, and thus expressed TCRB transcripts were sequenced. Naive, central memory and regulatory T cell samples underwent deep immunoSEQ sequencing, averaging around 4 million total reads per sample. Sorted cells were lysed in RLT buffer and RNA was extracted with DNase-treated RNeasy Micro or Mini kits, depending on cell number. To prevent cross-contamination, each cell subset was processed individually, whereas patient and healthy donor samples were processed jointly. The immunoSEQ multiplex PCR was used to amplify TCRB sequences from cDNA, generating 87-bp fragments that spanned the CDR3 region. Amplicons were sequenced on the Illumina HiSeq platform. Turning to the authors' computational methods: Synthetic template baselines were used to correct PCR bias computationally, reads within Hamming distance 2 were collapsed together, and singletons that could not be merged were discarded. Reads were aligned against IMGT to assign V, D and J genes, CDR3 length and insertions or deletions at six rearrangement sites. Within each subset, clonotype counts were normalized to the number of sorted cells before true diversity and Gini coefficients were calculated with the tcR R package. The overlap coefficient, calculated on TCRB nucleotide sequences, was used to quantify repertoire sharing. Out-of-frame TCRB sequences from naive cells were analyzed as a proxy for the pre-selection repertoire. Drawn from immuneACCESS, this table holds only the in-frame rearrangements with V and J called that TCRdb kept. Clones are partly lost; checked studies trace under half to an unresolved V gene and leave the rest unexplained. For V, J and clone size, that table is used; D and trimming come from the DNA. This sample holds roughly 370,000 clones; roughly 14% were observed only once. Of the sample, under 0.04% falls within the top ten clones.

The material sequenced was naive CD4+ T cells from blood. The sample's cell subset or site label, decoded: true naive CD4+ T cells. The origin of this receptor is a man aged 25 to 40 in good health. The rearrangement joined TRBV19 to TRBJ2-3; TRBD2 aligns with 7 central bases. The DNA reads as follows: TGTGCCACGAGGACTAGTAGTTCAGATACGCAGTATTTT. Its coded protein is CATRTSSSDTQYF.